This is a list of T cell receptor beta chains from one sample in a study of T cell changes during pregnancy in multiple sclerosis. The assay was immunoSEQ multiplex PCR, and TCRdb's table has in-frame clones only and misses some. The data contain about 57,000 clones, roughly 93% of them singletons. This specimen consisted of peripheral blood, obtained after pregnancy. All receptors come from a female donor with multiple sclerosis, enrolled in a pregnancy study. The CDR3 runs from the conserved cysteine through the conserved F or W. The order of the fields is CDR3 protein, CDR3 DNA, J gene, D gene, V gene, clone size. A D gene is named only where the DNA matches it firmly. Not all rows give a size; the values are once, few, many and, for expanded clones, a class.

cdr3_aa: CASSLLEGNYGYTF; cdr3_nt: TGTGCCAGCAGCTTACTCGAGGGCAACTATGGCTACACCTTC; j_call: TRBJ1-2; d_call: .; v_call: TRBV13; clone_size: .
cdr3_aa: CASSIAVANYEQYF; cdr3_nt: TGTGCCAGTAGCATAGCGGTAGCAAACTACGAGCAGTACTTC; j_call: TRBJ2-7; d_call: .; v_call: TRBV27; clone_size: .
cdr3_aa: CASSLYSGTSGIYSYEQYF; cdr3_nt: TGTGCCAGCAGTCTATACTCCGGGACTAGCGGGATCTACTCCTACGAGCAGTACTTC; j_call: TRBJ2-7; d_call: TRBD2; v_call: TRBV28; clone_size: .
cdr3_aa: CASSEGGLKNIQYF; cdr3_nt: TGTGCCAGCAGTGAGGGAGGATTGAAAAACATTCAGTACTTC; j_call: TRBJ2-4; d_call: .; v_call: TRBV2; clone_size: .
cdr3_aa: CASKTGGVQETQYF; cdr3_nt: TGTGCCAGCAAAACGGGGGGGGTTCAAGAGACCCAGTACTTC; j_call: TRBJ2-5; d_call: TRBD2; v_call: TRBV28; clone_size: .
cdr3_aa: CASSYSPDRAQYF; cdr3_nt: TGTGCCAGCAGTTACTCTCCAGACCGGGCCCAGTACTTC; j_call: TRBJ2-5; d_call: .; v_call: TRBV6-5; clone_size: .
cdr3_aa: CASSPITPSSTYEQYF; cdr3_nt: TGTGCCAGCTCACCAATTACGCCTAGCTCAACCTACGAGCAGTACTTC; j_call: TRBJ2-7; d_call: .; v_call: TRBV18; clone_size: .
cdr3_aa: CAWTEGTAYGYTF; cdr3_nt: TGTGCCTGGACCGAGGGGACAGCCTATGGCTACACCTTC; j_call: TRBJ1-2; d_call: TRBD1; v_call: TRBV30; clone_size: .
cdr3_aa: CASSETERYGYTF; cdr3_nt: TGTGCCAGCAGTGAAACAGAGAGATATGGCTACACCTTC; j_call: TRBJ1-2; d_call: .; v_call: TRBV6-1; clone_size: few
cdr3_aa: CASSSAGTGGGEQYF; cdr3_nt: TGTGCCAGCAGCTCCGCCGGGACAGGGGGCGGCGAGCAGTACTTC; j_call: TRBJ2-7; d_call: TRBD1; v_call: TRBV27; clone_size: .
cdr3_aa: CASSVQGSGYEQYF; cdr3_nt: TGCGCCAGCAGCGTGCAAGGGAGCGGCTACGAGCAGTACTTC; j_call: TRBJ2-7; d_call: .; v_call: TRBV5-1; clone_size: .
cdr3_aa: CASSERGGGANVLTF; cdr3_nt: TGTGCCAGCAGTGAACGAGGTGGCGGGGCCAACGTCCTGACTTTC; j_call: TRBJ2-6; d_call: .; v_call: TRBV2; clone_size: .
cdr3_aa: CASSLLAGPGYEQYF; cdr3_nt: TGTGCCAGCAGTTTACTAGCGGGACCTGGTTACGAGCAGTACTTC; j_call: TRBJ2-7; d_call: TRBD2; v_call: TRBV27; clone_size: once
cdr3_aa: CASSQDLSLTTGELFF; cdr3_nt: TGCGCCAGCAGCCAAGATCTTAGCCTGACCACCGGGGAGCTGTTTTTT; j_call: TRBJ2-2; d_call: .; v_call: TRBV4-3; clone_size: .